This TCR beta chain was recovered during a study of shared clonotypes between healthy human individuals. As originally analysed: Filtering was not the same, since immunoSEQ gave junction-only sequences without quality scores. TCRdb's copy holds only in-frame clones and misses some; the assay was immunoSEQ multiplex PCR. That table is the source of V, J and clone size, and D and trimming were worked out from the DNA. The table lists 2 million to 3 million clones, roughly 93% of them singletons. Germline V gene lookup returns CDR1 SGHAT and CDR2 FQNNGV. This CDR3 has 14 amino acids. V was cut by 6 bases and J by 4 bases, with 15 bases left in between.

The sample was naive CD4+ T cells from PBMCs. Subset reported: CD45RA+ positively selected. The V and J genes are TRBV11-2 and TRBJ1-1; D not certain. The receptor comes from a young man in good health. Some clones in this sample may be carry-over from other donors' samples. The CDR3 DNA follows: TGTGCCAGCAGGTGGACTTCTTACAGCACTGAAGCTTTCTTT. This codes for CASRWTSYSTEAFF.